This T cell receptor beta chain stems from a study of cytotoxic CD8 clonotypes in ibrutinib-treated CLL. Study as a whole: Patient counts were some 11 relapsed/refractory, some 16 treatment-naive and fewer than 18 IGHV unmutated. Response sampling occurred after a median around eleven months of treatment (range 6 to 36). Each sample contained, on average, just over 250,000 productive templates and nearly 95,000 productive rearrangements. Study-wide results and caveats: Among the clonotypes, public ones were uncommon and contracted or held stable on treatment.

TCRdb's copy holds only in-frame clones and misses some; the assay was immunoSEQ multiplex PCR. In the table there are 270,000 or so clones, around 76% of which are singletons. In the case of this clone: No antigen is known for it.

CDR1 is KGHSH and CDR2 is LQKENI in the germline V gene. With 4 bases removed from V and 0 bases from J, the gap between germline ends came to 16 bases. The CDR3 extends over 17 amino acids. Specimen: PBMCs, collected at disease progression, from a patient treated with ibrutinib. The J gene is TRBJ1-3, the V gene TRBV18, with unresolved D. This clonotype was sampled from a human donor with chronic lymphocytic leukemia. The CDR3, as DNA: TGTGCCAGCTCACTCATGGGATCCGCCAGCTCTGGAAACACCATATATTTT. Encoded protein: CASSLMGSASSGNTIYF.